Sequencing of this TCR beta chain was carried out in a study of blood T cell repertoires in COVID-19. Overall study: Sample material is recorded as cDNA or gDNA derived from T cells, B-cell-depleted T cells, or PBMCs.

In the original analysis: From reference gene primer amplification, estimates of nucleated cell counts were derived. Repertoires were generated with immunoSEQ multiplex PCR, while TCRdb's copy carries only in-frame clones and drops some. That table gives V, J and clone size, and the DNA gave D and trimming. The sample holds tens of thousands of clones, roughly 82% seen once. CDR1 and CDR2 from the germline V gene are LGHNA and YNFKEQ. V was pared by 0 bases and J by 6 bases, with 5 bases of the junction left unmatched. There are 16 residues in the CDR3. The receptor comes from a man in his sixties with acute or convalescent COVID-19. This chain uses TRBV4-2 with TRBJ2-1, with 10 positions matching TRBD2. Sample: peripheral blood. CDR3 bases: TGTGCCAGCAGCCAAGAAGAGCGGGGGGGCGGCAATGAGCAGTTCTTC. Protein product: CASSQEERGGGNEQFF.